This passage covers 21 T cell receptor beta chains from one sample sequenced in a study of blood T cell repertoires in COVID-19. TCRdb keeps only in-frame clones here, not all; method: immunoSEQ multiplex PCR. In the table there are over 100,000 clones, less than 90% of which are singletons. The specimen sequenced was peripheral blood. These receptor sequences come from an elderly man with acute or convalescent COVID-19.

The rearrangement uses TRBV6-5 and TRBJ1-6; no definite D call. This CDR3 is built from 16 residues. Germline assignment: CDR1 MNHEY and CDR2 SVGAGI. Trimming cost V 0 bases and J 10 bases, with 16 bases left between them. CDR3 nucleotide sequence: TGTGCCAGCAGTTACTCTGGCAGCGCGTCTCGCTCACCCCTCCACTTT. Its translation is CASSYSGSASRSPLHF.

CDR3: CASAQGRGPGGNNSPLHF. Here the CDR3 DNA reads TGTGCTAGTGCGCAGGGACGGGGACCCGGGGGTAATAATTCACCCCTCCACTTT. V usage is TRBV12-5 and J usage is TRBJ1-6; tentatively, D is TRBD1 (5 bases). The CDR3 runs to 18 residues. The germline V gene encodes CDR1 LGHNT and CDR2 FRNRAP. Trimming took off 7 bases at V and 5 bases at J, with 24 bases between the two ends.

The chain combines TRBV11-1 with TRBJ1-2; tentative D call: TRBD1 (6 bases). V lost 5 bases and J 4 bases, leaving 11 bases between the germline ends. The CDR3 totals 13 residues. Germline-derived CDR1 and CDR2 are SGHAT and FQDESV (reference sequence). CDR3 sequence reads: CASSPGQIYGYTF. CDR3 nucleotide sequence: TGTGCCAGCAGCCCAGGACAGATCTATGGCTACACCTTC. Full variable domain (missing parts from reference TRBV11-1 and TRBJ1-2): EAEVAQSPRYKITEKSQAVAFWCDPISGHATLYWYRQILGQGPELLVQFQDESVVDDSQLPKDRFSAERLKGVDSTLKIQPAELGDSAMYLCASSPGQIYGYTFGSGTRLTVV.

The genes are TRBV19 and TRBJ1-5; no firm D call. Trimming stripped 3 bases from V and 3 bases from J, with 9 bases between. Germline V gene sequence: CDR1 LNHDA, CDR2 SQIVND (reference sequence). CDR3 size: 14 residues. The DNA of the CDR3 is TGTGCCAGTAGTATCGGGGAATACAATCAGCCCCAGCATTTT. Amino acid sequence: CASSIGEYNQPQHF.

This rearrangement joins TRBV7-6 to TRBJ2-5; possibly TRBD1 for D (5 bases). Trimming removed 0 bases from V and 5 bases from J, with 13 bases in between. CDR3 length equals 15 residues. In germline, CDR1 is SGHVS, CDR2 FNYEAQ. The chain's CDR3 is CASSLAARVGETQYF. CDR3 coding DNA: TGTGCCAGCAGCTTAGCGGCCAGGGTAGGGGAGACCCAGTACTTC.

The gene calls are TRBV30 and TRBJ1-1; 11 bases fit TRBD1. The J segment lost 5 bases and the V segment lost 2 bases, leaving 4 bases of the junction unmatched. The CDR3 spans 14 residues. Per germline, CDR1 GTSNPN and CDR2 SVGIG (reference sequence). DNA of the CDR3: TGTGCCTGGAGTCTGGACAGGGGGCTGACTGAAGCTTTCTTT. As protein: CAWSLDRGLTEAFF.

The chain employs TRBV18 and TRBJ1-1, with no clear D. Deletions cut 6 bases from V and 8 bases from J, with 10 bases between. The CDR3 is 11 amino acids. The germline gives CDR1 KGHSH, CDR2 LQKENI. The CDR3 region has the DNA TGTGCCAGCTCTTTCGGGGTAGAAGCTTTCTTT. Its protein product is CASSFGVEAFF.

This sequence joins TRBV18 and TRBJ1-6; TRBD1 aligns across 9 bases. Germline CDR1 reads KGHSH; CDR2 reads LQKENI. V gave up 3 bases and J gave up 5 bases; unmatched junction bases: 8. The CDR3 is 17 amino acids. Here the CDR3 DNA reads TGTGCCAGCTCACCCCGGGGGCGACAGGGGGATAATTCACCCCTCCACTTT. Its protein is CASSPRGRQGDNSPLHF.

V is TRBV4-1 and J is TRBJ1-2; 8 bases fit TRBD1. In germline, CDR1 is MGHRA, CDR2 YSYEKL. The CDR3 is 12 residues long. The J segment lost 8 bases and the V segment lost 4 bases, leaving 3 bases of the junction unmatched. The CDR3 spells CASSLSGGGYTF. The CDR3 coding sequence is TGCGCCAGCAGCCTATCAGGGGGCGGCTACACCTTC.

The V gene is TRBV10-3, the J gene TRBJ1-1, with TRBD1 matching 8 bases. The CDR3 runs to 14 residues. Germline trimming cut 6 bases from V and 1 base from J; bases unmatched to any gene: 4. Germline CDR1 ENHRY, CDR2 SYGVKD. The CDR3 sequence is CAIRSTGANTEAFF. For the CDR3, the DNA is TGTGCCATCAGGTCGACAGGGGCGAACACTGAAGCTTTCTTT.

J is TRBJ2-1 and V is TRBV10-3; 7 bases agree with TRBD1. The junction had 12 bases not matched to a gene; V was cut back by 0 bases and J by 7 bases. This CDR3 region has 17 residues. Germline V CDR1 and CDR2: ENHRY, SYGVKD. The DNA for the CDR3 is TGTGCCATCAGTGAGTCGAAGGTGACAGGGAAGGTGAATGAGCAGTTCTTC. Amino acid sequence: CAISESKVTGKVNEQFF.

This chain uses TRBV21-1 with TRBJ2-7; the table names TRBD2, a call not compared with the DNA. TRBV21-1 is noted as a pseudogene. This CDR3 has 19 residues. In nucleotides, the CDR3 is TGTGCCAGCAGCAAAGCTACTACTCGGACTGTAGGCCCACCTGGAGAGCAGTACTTC. This translates into CASSKATTRTVGPPGEQYF.

The chain recombines TRBV30 with TRBJ1-6; 9 nucleotides agree with TRBD1. CDR1 is GTSNPN and CDR2 is SVGIG in the germline V gene (reference sequence). The CDR3 contains 14 residues. Losses at the gene ends were 5 bases for V and 7 bases for J; bases not matched to a gene: 6. Written as DNA, the CDR3 is TGTGCCTGGTCTCGGACAGGGGACAATTCACCCCTCCACTTT. Amino acid sequence: CAWSRTGDNSPLHF. The entire variable domain, with the rest obtained from reference TRBV30 and TRBJ1-6, is as follows: SQTIHQWPATLVQPVGSPLSLECTVEGTSNPNLYWYRQAAGRGLQLLFYSVGIGQISSEVPQNLSASRPQDRQFILSSKKLLLSDSGFYLCAWSRTGDNSPLHFGNGTRLTVT.

The rearrangement uses TRBV11-2 and TRBJ2-1, with TRBD2 as a possible D gene (5 bases). Germline V gene sequence: CDR1 SGHAT, CDR2 FQNNGV. The CDR3 is made up of 16 amino acids. Trimming pared 3 bases from V and 7 bases from J, leaving 19 bases between. The CDR3 region is CASSFGWARGQNEQFF. DNA of the CDR3: TGTGCCAGCAGCTTCGGATGGGCTAGAGGGCAGAATGAGCAGTTCTTC.

This chain joins TRBV19 and TRBJ1-5; D is undetermined. Germline loops: CDR1 LNHDA, CDR2 SQIVND (reference sequence). V was cut by 4 bases and J by 0 bases, with 7 bases left in between. This CDR3 has 14 residues. Here the CDR3 reads CASSTQNSNQPQHF. The CDR3 nucleotides are TGTGCCAGTAGTACACAGAATAGCAATCAGCCCCAGCATTTT.

This chain links TRBV6-5 with TRBJ1-2, with D possibly being TRBD1 (5 bases). Trimming left V 6 bases short and J 2 bases short, with 16 bases between. The CDR3 has 15 residues. Germline CDR1 is MNHEY and CDR2 is SVGAGI. CDR3 protein: CASRVDRSPNYGYTF. CDR3 DNA sequence: TGTGCCAGCAGAGTTGACAGAAGTCCGAACTATGGCTACACCTTC.

V and J are TRBV11-3 and TRBJ2-1; tentative D call: TRBD2 (6 bases). The CDR3 spans 15 residues. Germline assignment: CDR1 SGHNT and CDR2 YENEEA. Trimming pared 0 bases from V and 7 bases from J, leaving 13 bases between. Here the CDR3 DNA reads TGTGCCAGCAGCTTAGAGGGGGTAGCGGTAAATGAGCAGTTCTTC. Protein product: CASSLEGVAVNEQFF.

V gene TRBV2 combines with J gene TRBJ2-7; 11 bases align to TRBD1. CDR1 and CDR2 from the germline V gene are SNHLY and FYNNEI. V lost 6 bases, J lost 0 bases, and 1 base stayed unmatched. The CDR3 loop spans 14 amino acids. CDR3 loop: CASRGQGVSYEQYF. In DNA, the CDR3 is TGTGCCAGCAGGGGACAGGGGGTCTCCTACGAGCAGTACTTC.

The table lists this clone with a few counts. This chain connects TRBV5-1 to TRBJ1-6; D ambiguous. The CDR3 length is 15 residues. Per germline, CDR1 SGHRS and CDR2 YFSETQ. V lost 7 bases and J 4 bases, leaving 15 bases between the germline ends. The CDR3 protein is CASGSGDSYNSPLHF. DNA for the CDR3: TGCGCCAGCGGCAGCGGAGATAGTTATAATTCACCCCTCCACTTT.

This clone appeared once. V is TRBV11-1 and J is TRBJ2-3, with a possible D match to TRBD2 (5 bases). The CDR3 covers 15 residues. Germline assignment: CDR1 SGHAT and CDR2 FQDESV (reference sequence). V lost 2 bases and J lost 7, with 16 bases in between. CDR3 amino acids: CASSLWELAGNTQYF. The DNA for the CDR3 is TGTGCCAGCAGCTTATGGGAGCTAGCTGGAAATACGCAGTATTTT.

The chain has TRBV29-1 and TRBJ2-3; 12 nucleotides match TRBD2. CDR1 SQVTM and CDR2 ANQGSEA come from the germline V gene. With V trimmed by 4 bases and J by 0 bases, 2 bases remained unmatched. This CDR3 is built from 15 residues. The CDR3 DNA is TGCAGCGTTGTGCTAGCGGGAGGGAGCACAGATACGCAGTATTTT. Translating gives CSVVLAGGSTDTQYF.